The rows below give T cell receptor beta chains drawn from one sample of a study of OX40 agonist ivuxolimab in advanced cancers. TCRdb's copy holds only in-frame clones and misses some; the assay was immunoSEQ multiplex PCR. The sample records tens of thousands of clones, approximately 81% being singletons. The sample was CD4+ or CD8+ T cells sorted from blood, taken in a trial of the OX40 agonist ivuxolimab. These receptors all stem from an adult with an advanced solid tumor such as melanoma, head and neck, liver or kidney cancer. Both conserved end residues are trimmed from each CDR3.

v_call,j_call,cdr3_aa
TRBV28,TRBJ1-5,ASRRPEGNQPQH
TRBV2,TRBJ2-2,ASSASGSDTGELF
TRBV20-1,TRBJ2-7,SAPRGGEQY
TRBV30,TRBJ2-7,AWSESSGSRYEQY
TRBV18,TRBJ1-1,ASSPWGTEAF
TRBV29-1,TRBJ2-5,SVAPRGQETQY
TRBV10-3,TRBJ2-1,AITPREGVNEQF
TRBV28,TRBJ1-3,ASSLTGQSSGNTIY
TRBV6-5,TRBJ1-1,ASSAGTGGTEAF
TRBV4-1,TRBJ1-4,ASSRTATNEKLF
TRBV27,TRBJ2-1,ASSLFRGYDYNEQF
TRBV18,TRBJ2-6,ASSPPAGSSGANVLT
TRBV9,TRBJ2-2,ASTWDQNTGELF
TRBV6-1,TRBJ1-2,ASSGGFFGRNGRDGYT
TRBV18,TRBJ1-1,ASDGTAGGNTEAF
TRBV19,TRBJ2-3,ASSLRKTSGRSDTQY
TRBV11-1,-,ASSLGLAGAGAQDYEQY
TRBV9,TRBJ2-5,ASSVEAGQETQY
TRBV25-1,TRBJ1-2,ASSQGVLVDGYT